This T cell receptor (beta chain) was sequenced during a study of T cells after posttransplantation cyclophosphamide. The CDR3 runs to 12 residues. Germline V CDR1 and CDR2: SQVTM, ANQGSEA. With 5 bases removed from V and 3 bases from J, the gap between germline ends came to 10 bases. Generated by immunoSEQ multiplex PCR, the TCRdb table keeps only in-frame clones and is missing some. Here the sample spans roughly 13,000 clones, around 83% being singletons. The chain joins TRBV29-1 to TRBJ2-5, with D maybe TRBD1 (6 bases). Sequencing input: memory CD4+ T cells sorted from PBMCs. This receptor was identified in a man in his fifties or sixties in good health, CMV-negative, and a related stem cell transplant donor. The CDR3 spells CSVLSGEETQYF. CDR3 nucleotide sequence: TGCAGCGTTTTGTCAGGGGAAGAGACCCAGTACTTC.